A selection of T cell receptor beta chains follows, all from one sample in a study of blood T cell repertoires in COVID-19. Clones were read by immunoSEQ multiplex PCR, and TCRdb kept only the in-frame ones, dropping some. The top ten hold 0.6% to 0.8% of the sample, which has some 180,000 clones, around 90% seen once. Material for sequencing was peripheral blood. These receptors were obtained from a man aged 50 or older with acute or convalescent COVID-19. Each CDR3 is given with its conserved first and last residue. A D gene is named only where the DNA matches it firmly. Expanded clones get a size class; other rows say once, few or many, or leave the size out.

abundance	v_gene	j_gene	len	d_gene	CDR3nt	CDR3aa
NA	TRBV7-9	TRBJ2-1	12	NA	TGTGCCAGCAGCTTAGCATTACTAGTTCAGTTCTTC	CASSLALLVQFF
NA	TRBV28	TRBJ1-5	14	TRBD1	TGTGCCAGCAGAGGACAGGGATTTACTCAGCCCCAGCATTTT	CASRGQGFTQPQHF
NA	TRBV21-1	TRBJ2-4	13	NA	TGTGCCGCCTCAGGGCCTACCAAAAACATTCAGTACTTC	CAASGPTKNIQYF
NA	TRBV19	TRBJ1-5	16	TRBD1	TGTGCCAGTAGCGATTCGGGACAGGGGAAGAATCAGCCCCAGCATTTT	CASSDSGQGKNQPQHF
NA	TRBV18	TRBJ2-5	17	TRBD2	TGTGCCAGCTCACCCCGTGGTGGGCGGGAGAGAGGGGAGACCCAGTACTTC	CASSPRGGRERGETQYF
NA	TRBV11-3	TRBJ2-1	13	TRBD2	TGTGCCTCCTCGGGACTAGTAAGTGGTGAGCAGTTCTTC	CASSGLVSGEQFF
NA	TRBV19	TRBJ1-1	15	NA	TGTGCCAGTAGTCGGGTAAGAACGACCAACACTGAAGCTTTCTTT	CASSRVRTTNTEAFF
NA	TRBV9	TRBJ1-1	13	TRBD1	TGTGCCAGCAGCGAACAGGGGTTAGGTGAAGCTTTCTTT	CASSEQGLGEAFF
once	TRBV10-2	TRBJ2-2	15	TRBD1	TGCGCCAGTACAGGGGGCGCGAGAAACACCGGGGAGCTGTTTTTT	CASTGGARNTGELFF
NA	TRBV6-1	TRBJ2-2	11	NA	TGTGCCAGCAGCCACCAGGGGGAGCTGTTTTTT	CASSHQGELFF
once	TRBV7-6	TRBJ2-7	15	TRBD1	TGTGCCAGCAGCCCTCGTCCGGGACAGGGTTACGAGCAGTACTTC	CASSPRPGQGYEQYF
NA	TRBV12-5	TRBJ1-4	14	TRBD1	TGTGCTAGTGCCAGGGACAGCGGTAGCGAAAAACTGTTTTTT	CASARDSGSEKLFF
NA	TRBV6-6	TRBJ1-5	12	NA	TGTGCCAGCGCTCGAGGCAATCAGCCCCAGCATTTT	CASARGNQPQHF
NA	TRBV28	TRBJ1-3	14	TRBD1	TGTGCCAGCAGGCTACAGGGGGCTGGAAACACCATATATTTT	CASRLQGAGNTIYF
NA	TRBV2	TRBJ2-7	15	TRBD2	TGTGCCAGCAGTGAAGTGGGAGGGCCTGGTTACGAGCAGTACTTC	CASSEVGGPGYEQYF
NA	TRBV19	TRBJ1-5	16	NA	TGTGCCAGTAGTATCGGACAGTTTGGCAGCAATCAGCCCCAGCATTTT	CASSIGQFGSNQPQHF
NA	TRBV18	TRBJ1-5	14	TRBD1	TGTGCCAGCTCGGGACAGGAGAGCAATCAGCCCCAGCATTTT	CASSGQESNQPQHF
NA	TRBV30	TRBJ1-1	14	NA	TGTGCCTGGAGTGCCGGGGTGCCGAACACTGAAGCTTTCTTT	CAWSAGVPNTEAFF
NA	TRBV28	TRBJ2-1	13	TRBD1	TGTGCCAGCACATGGGACAGCTACAATGAGCAGTTCTTC	CASTWDSYNEQFF
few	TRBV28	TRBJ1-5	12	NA	TGTGCCAGCAGGGGCGGCAATCAGCCCCAGCATTTT	CASRGGNQPQHF
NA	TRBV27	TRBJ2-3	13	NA	TGTGCCAGCAGTTACCGCGCGGGGGATACGCAGTATTTT	CASSYRAGDTQYF
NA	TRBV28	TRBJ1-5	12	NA	TGTGCCAGCAGGCAGGGGAGTCAGCCCCAGCATTTT	CASRQGSQPQHF
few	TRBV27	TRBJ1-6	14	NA	TGTGCCAGCAGTTTATTAACAGTTAATTCACCCCTCCACTTT	CASSLLTVNSPLHF
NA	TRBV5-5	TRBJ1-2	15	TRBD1	TGTGCCAGCAGCGTGGGACAGGGGGCTCCCTATGGCTACACCTTC	CASSVGQGAPYGYTF
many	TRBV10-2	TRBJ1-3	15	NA	TGCGCCAGCAGTGAGCCTTCGGCGGGGAGAAACACCATATATTTT	CASSEPSAGRNTIYF
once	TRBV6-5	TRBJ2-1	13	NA	TGTGCCAGCAGAGAGACAACCTACAATGAGCAGTTCTTC	CASRETTYNEQFF
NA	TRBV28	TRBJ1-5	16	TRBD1	TGTGCCAGCAGCGCGGTCAGGGGGCCTAGCAATCAGCCCCAGCATTTT	CASSAVRGPSNQPQHF
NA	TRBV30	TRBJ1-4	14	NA	TGTGCCTGGGCTCAGATTCCAACTAATGAAAAACTGTTTTTT	CAWAQIPTNEKLFF
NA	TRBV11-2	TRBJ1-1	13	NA	TGTGCCAGCAGCCGAGTTTCTGACACTGAAGCTTTCTTT	CASSRVSDTEAFF
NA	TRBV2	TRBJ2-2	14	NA	TGTGCCAGCAGGGGGGCGCGGAACACCGGGGAGCTGTTTTTT	CASRGARNTGELFF
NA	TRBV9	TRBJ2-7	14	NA	TGTGCCAGCAGCGTAGACAGGCGCTCCTACGAGCAGTACTTC	CASSVDRRSYEQYF
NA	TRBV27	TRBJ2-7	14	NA	TGTGCCAGCTCCCTGAACTGGGGCGGCGTTGAGCAGTACTTC	CASSLNWGGVEQYF
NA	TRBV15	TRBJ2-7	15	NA	TGTGCCACCAGCAGAGATGTGGCAGGGGAATCCGAGCAGTACTTC	CATSRDVAGESEQYF
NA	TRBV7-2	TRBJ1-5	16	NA	TGTGCCAGCAGCGTAACTCTCGACAGTAGCAATCAGCCCCAGCATTTT	CASSVTLDSSNQPQHF
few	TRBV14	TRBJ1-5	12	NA	TGTGCCAGCAGCCAAGTGGGAGGGCCCCAGCATTTT	CASSQVGGPQHF
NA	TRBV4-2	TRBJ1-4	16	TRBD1	TGTGCCAGCAGCCAACGACCCGGGACAGCTAATGAAAAACTGTTTTTT	CASSQRPGTANEKLFF
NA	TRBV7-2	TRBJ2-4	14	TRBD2	TGTGCCAGCAGCTTACTAGCGGTGACGGGCATTCAGTACTTC	CASSLLAVTGIQYF